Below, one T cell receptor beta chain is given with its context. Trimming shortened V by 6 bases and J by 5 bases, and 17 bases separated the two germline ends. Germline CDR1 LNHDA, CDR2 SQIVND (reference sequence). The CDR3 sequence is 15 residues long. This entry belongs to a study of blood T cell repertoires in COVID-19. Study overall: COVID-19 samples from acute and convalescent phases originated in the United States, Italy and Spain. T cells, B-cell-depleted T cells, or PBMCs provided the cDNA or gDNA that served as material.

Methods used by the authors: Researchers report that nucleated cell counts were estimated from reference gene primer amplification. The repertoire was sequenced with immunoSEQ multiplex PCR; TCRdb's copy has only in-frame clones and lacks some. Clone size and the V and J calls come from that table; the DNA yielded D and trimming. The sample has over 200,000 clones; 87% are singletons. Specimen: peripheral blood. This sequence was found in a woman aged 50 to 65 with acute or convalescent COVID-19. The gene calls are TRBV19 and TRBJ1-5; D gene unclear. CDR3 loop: CASRNTVGSDQPQHF. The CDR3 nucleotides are TGTGCCAGTAGAAACACAGTCGGTTCGGATCAGCCCCAGCATTTT.